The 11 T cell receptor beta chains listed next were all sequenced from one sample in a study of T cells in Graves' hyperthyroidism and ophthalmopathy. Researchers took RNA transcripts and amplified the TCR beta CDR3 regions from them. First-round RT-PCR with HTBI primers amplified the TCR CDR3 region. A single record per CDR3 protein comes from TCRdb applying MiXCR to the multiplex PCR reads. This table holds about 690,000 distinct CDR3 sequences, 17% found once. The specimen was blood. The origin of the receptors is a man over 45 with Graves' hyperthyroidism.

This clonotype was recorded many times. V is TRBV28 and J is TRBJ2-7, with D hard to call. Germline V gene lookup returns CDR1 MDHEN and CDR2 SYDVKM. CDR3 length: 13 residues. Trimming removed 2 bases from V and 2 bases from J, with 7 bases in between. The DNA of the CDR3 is TGTGCCAGCAGTTTAACACAGACCTACGAGCAGTACTTC. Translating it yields CASSLTQTYEQYF.

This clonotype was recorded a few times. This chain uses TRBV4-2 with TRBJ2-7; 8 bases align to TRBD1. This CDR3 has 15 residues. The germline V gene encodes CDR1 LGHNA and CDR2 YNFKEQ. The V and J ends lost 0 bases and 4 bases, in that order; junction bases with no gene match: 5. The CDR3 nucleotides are TGTGCCAGCAGCCAAGAGTCAGGGGGCGTTTACGAGCAGTACTTC. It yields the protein CASSQESGGVYEQYF.

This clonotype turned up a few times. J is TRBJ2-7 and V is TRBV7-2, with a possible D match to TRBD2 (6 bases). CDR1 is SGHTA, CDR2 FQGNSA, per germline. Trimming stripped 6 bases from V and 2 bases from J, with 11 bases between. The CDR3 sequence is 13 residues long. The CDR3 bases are TGTGCCAGCAGATTTAGCGGAGCCTACGAGCAGTACTTC. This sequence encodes CASRFSGAYEQYF.

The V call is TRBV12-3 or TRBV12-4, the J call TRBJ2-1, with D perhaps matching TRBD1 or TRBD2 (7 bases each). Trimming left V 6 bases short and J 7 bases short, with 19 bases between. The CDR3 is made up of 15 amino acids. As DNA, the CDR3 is TGTGCCAGCAGACCTGCCCAGGGGGGGAATAATGAGCAGTTCTTC. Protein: CASRPAQGGNNEQFF.

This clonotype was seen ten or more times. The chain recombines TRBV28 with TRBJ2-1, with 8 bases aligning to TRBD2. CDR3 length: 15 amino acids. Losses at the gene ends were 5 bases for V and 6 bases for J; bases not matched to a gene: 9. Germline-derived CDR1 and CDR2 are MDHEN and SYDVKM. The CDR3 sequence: CASSRGKREFNEQFF. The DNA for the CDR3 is TGTGCCAGCAGTCGTGGCAAGCGGGAGTTCAATGAGCAGTTCTTC.

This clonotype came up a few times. CDR3 region: CASSLAPQGEGHVDTEAFF. The CDR3, as DNA: TGTGCCAGCAGCTTAGCGCCACAGGGGGAGGGACATGTAGACACTGAAGCTTTCTTT. V and J are TRBV7-6 and TRBJ1-1, with TRBD1 matching over 8 bases. Germline CDR1 SGHVS, CDR2 FNYEAQ. Trimming took 0 bases from V and 3 from J; bases not matched to a gene: 15. The CDR3 has 19 amino acids.

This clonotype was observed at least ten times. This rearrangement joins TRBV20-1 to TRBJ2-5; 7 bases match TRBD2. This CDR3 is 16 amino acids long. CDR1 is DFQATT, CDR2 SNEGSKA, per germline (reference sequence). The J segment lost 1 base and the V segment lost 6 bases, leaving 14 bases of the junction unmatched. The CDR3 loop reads CSAQGASGILQETQYF. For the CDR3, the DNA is TGCAGTGCCCAAGGGGCCAGCGGGATACTCCAAGAGACCCAGTACTTC.

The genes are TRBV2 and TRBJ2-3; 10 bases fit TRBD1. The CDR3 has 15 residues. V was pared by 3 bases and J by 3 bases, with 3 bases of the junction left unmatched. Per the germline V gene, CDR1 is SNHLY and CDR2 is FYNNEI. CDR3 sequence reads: CASSEDRGETDTQYF. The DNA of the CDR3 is TGTGCCAGCAGTGAGGACAGGGGGGAGACAGATACGCAGTATTTT.

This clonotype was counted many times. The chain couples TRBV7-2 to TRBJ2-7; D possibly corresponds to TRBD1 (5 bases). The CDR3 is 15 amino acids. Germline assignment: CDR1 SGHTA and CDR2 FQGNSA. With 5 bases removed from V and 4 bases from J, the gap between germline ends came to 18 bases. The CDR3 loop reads CASSPDQGFAYEQYF. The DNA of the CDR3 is TGTGCCAGCAGCCCGGACCAGGGCTTCGCTTACGAGCAGTACTTC.

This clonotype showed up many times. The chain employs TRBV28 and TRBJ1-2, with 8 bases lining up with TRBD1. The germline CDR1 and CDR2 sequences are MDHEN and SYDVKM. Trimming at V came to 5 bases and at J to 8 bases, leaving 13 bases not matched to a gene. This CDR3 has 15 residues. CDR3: CASSPPDRETSGYTF. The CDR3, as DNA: TGTGCCAGCAGTCCCCCGGACAGGGAAACGAGCGGCTACACCTTC.

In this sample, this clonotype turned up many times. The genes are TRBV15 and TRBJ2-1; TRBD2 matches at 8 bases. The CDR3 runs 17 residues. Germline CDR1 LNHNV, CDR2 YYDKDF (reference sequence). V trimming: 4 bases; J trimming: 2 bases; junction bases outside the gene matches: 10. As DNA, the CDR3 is TGTGCCACCAGCAACTTACCGGGACTAGTGACCTACAATGAGCAGTTCTTC. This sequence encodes CATSNLPGLVTYNEQFF.